This is a list of T cell receptor beta chains from one sample in a study of cytomegalovirus exposure and HLA in healthy donors. Sequencing was performed with immunoSEQ multiplex PCR; in TCRdb, only in-frame clones are kept and a portion is missing. The sample contains about 98,000 clones, around 72% of which appear only once. The sequencing sample was made of PBMCs. These receptors were obtained from a male donor in good health and CMV-seronegative. The CDR3 runs from the conserved cysteine through the conserved F or W. The order of the fields is J gene, V gene, CDR3 protein.

J: TRBJ2-1; V: TRBV5-1; CDR3: CASTSLAGGIYNEQFF
J: TRBJ2-7; V: TRBV5-6; CDR3: CASNLRVVAYEQYF
J: TRBJ2-7; V: TRBV10-3; CDR3: CAISGLAGAVEQYF
J: TRBJ1-1; V: TRBV2; CDR3: CASGLLATANTEAFF
J: TRBJ1-5; V: TRBV28; CDR3: CASSLPGSNQPQHF
J: TRBJ2-1; V: TRBV9; CDR3: CASSPRLAVYNEQFF
J: TRBJ2-5; V: TRBV5-6; CDR3: CASSLPGALQETQYF
J: TRBJ2-3; V: TRBV27; CDR3: CASSSVTDTQYF
J: TRBJ2-7; V: TRBV9; CDR3: CASGVDLRTSGSEQYF
J: TRBJ1-5; V: TRBV28; CDR3: CASRPTDRGLRNQPQHF
J: TRBJ2-6; V: TRBV7-9; CDR3: CASSLGFGTASSGANVLTF
J: TRBJ2-1; V: TRBV27; CDR3: CASRPGLAGVSEQFF
J: TRBJ2-3; V: TRBV9; CDR3: CASSQGLAGGTSADTQYF
J: TRBJ2-7; V: TRBV28; CDR3: CASRQGAREQYF
J: TRBJ1-2; V: TRBV6-1; CDR3: CASSDSGTGSRGYTF
J: TRBJ2-7; V: TRBV2; CDR3: CASKRESSYEQYF
J: TRBJ1-1; V: TRBV6-1; CDR3: CASRGHKNTEAFF
J: TRBJ2-1; V: TRBV20-1; CDR3: CSASKHEQFF
J: TRBJ1-5; V: TRBV2; CDR3: CASSSDRAESNQPQHF
J: TRBJ1-2; V: TRBV18; CDR3: CASSEITGGYGYTF
J: TRBJ2-1; V: TRBV29-1; CDR3: CSVEDGLLGANEQFF
J: TRBJ2-5; V: TRBV30; CDR3: CACYKLAGRETRYF
J: TRBJ2-2; V: TRBV19; CDR3: CASSIDGLAAGELFF
J: TRBJ2-3; V: TRBV27; CDR3: CASSLGTSGSSTDTQYF
J: TRBJ2-7; V: TRBV15; CDR3: CATSSKPWTSGRIDEQYF